The 30 T cell receptor beta chains below come from one sample, sequenced in a study of human CD4 T cells and Enterobacteriaceae. The data were produced by immunoSEQ multiplex PCR, yet TCRdb's version contains in-frame clones alone and is incomplete. Among 25,000 to 30,000 clones listed, approximately 80% were seen once. Sorting took every CD4+ cell except CD45RA+CCR7+CD95- naive cells, reaching over 98% purity. Sequenced material: memory CD4+ T cells from blood. These receptors all come from a human donor in good health.

The chain links TRBV5-6 to TRBJ1-2; 7 bases align to TRBD1. The germline V gene encodes CDR1 SGHDT and CDR2 YYEEEE. CDR3 length: 14 amino acids. The junction had 4 bases not matched to a gene; V was cut back by 0 bases and J by 5 bases. CDR3 DNA: TGTGCCAGCAGCTTGGCCCGGGACAGATATGGCTACACCTTC. This codes for CASSLARDRYGYTF.

V and J are TRBV27 and TRBJ1-1; 8 bases line up with TRBD1. V lost 5 bases, J lost 2 bases, and 7 bases stayed unmatched. Germline-derived CDR1 and CDR2 are MNHEY and SMNVEV (reference sequence). The CDR3 sequence is 15 residues long. This chain's CDR3 is CASSPRTGYNTEAFF. The DNA for the CDR3 is TGTGCCAGCAGTCCTCGGACAGGGTACAACACTGAAGCTTTCTTT.

This clone was seen more than once but under ten times. V usage is TRBV6-1 and J usage is TRBJ1-3, with TRBD1 identical over 7 bases. The CDR3 has 14 residues. V was clipped by 4 bases and J by 3 bases; unmatched bases: 3. Germline CDR1 and CDR2: MNHNS and SASEGT. Here the CDR3 DNA reads TGTGCCAGCAGTGGGCGGGACAGTGGAAACACCATATATTTT. It is translated as CASSGRDSGNTIYF.

This chain links TRBV5-1 with TRBJ2-1; 10 bases agree with TRBD2. From germline, CDR1 is SGHRS and CDR2 YFSETQ. CDR3 length: 15 residues. Trimming removed 5 bases from V and 7 bases from J; junction bases left unmatched: 9. CDR3 amino acids: CASRASGRAVNEQFF. The CDR3 DNA reads as TGCGCCAGCAGAGCAAGCGGGAGGGCCGTAAATGAGCAGTTCTTC.

This clone was picked up a small number of times. The chain carries TRBV5-4 and TRBJ2-2; no firm D call. Germline V lookup: CDR1 SGHNT, CDR2 YYREEE (reference sequence). CDR3 length: 15 residues. V lost 4 bases and J lost 4, with 14 bases in between. The chain's CDR3 is CASSIDTRGTGELFF. In DNA form, the CDR3 reads TGTGCCAGCAGCATAGACACTCGTGGCACCGGGGAGCTGTTTTTT.

This chain joins TRBV7-9 and TRBJ2-7; D ambiguous. Trimming left V 3 bases short and J 1 base short, with 10 bases between. This CDR3 is built from 14 residues. Germline CDR1 is SEHNR and CDR2 is FQNEAQ (reference sequence). The CDR3 nucleotides are TGTGCCAGCAGCTTCACATCCTATTCCTACGAGCAGTACTTC. Translated, it gives CASSFTSYSYEQYF.

The rearrangement joins TRBV30 to TRBJ2-7; D may be TRBD1 (6 bases). In germline, CDR1 is GTSNPN, CDR2 SVGIG (reference sequence). V lost 2 bases and J 3 bases, leaving 8 bases between the germline ends. The CDR3 runs 12 residues. The CDR3 loop is CAWSRDNYEQYF. Here the CDR3 DNA reads TGTGCCTGGAGTAGGGACAACTACGAGCAGTACTTC.

The chain employs TRBV5-1 and TRBJ1-3, with TRBD1 as a possible D gene (5 bases). The germline V gene has CDR1 SGHRS and CDR2 YFSETQ. This CDR3 region has 14 residues. V dropped 1 base and J dropped 8 bases, with 13 bases sitting between them. DNA of the CDR3: TGCGCCAGCAGCTTGCTAGGGGCCGGGGACACCATATATTTT. This translates into CASSLLGAGDTIYF.

J is TRBJ2-7 and V is TRBV6-5; TRBD1 matches at 9 bases. Trimming at V came to 2 bases and at J to 3 bases, leaving 5 bases not matched to a gene. Per the germline V gene, CDR1 is MNHEY and CDR2 is SVGAGI. The CDR3 covers 15 residues. The CDR3 bases are TGTGCCAGCAGTTACCTAGGGACAGGGTTCTACGAGCAGTACTTC. This gives the protein CASSYLGTGFYEQYF.

This clone was recorded a few times. The chain combines TRBV30 with TRBJ1-4, with 9 bases matching TRBD1. The J segment lost 8 bases and the V segment lost 2 bases, leaving 6 bases of the junction unmatched. The CDR3 is 14 amino acids. Germline loops: CDR1 GTSNPN, CDR2 SVGIG (reference sequence). The CDR3 DNA is TGTGCCTGGAGTCCGGGGACAGGGAGAGAAAAACTGTTTTTT. Translating gives CAWSPGTGREKLFF. The full variable domain, completed using reference TRBV30 and TRBJ1-4, is SQTIHQWPATLVQPVGSPLSLECTVEGTSNPNLYWYRQAAGRGLQLLFYSVGIGQISSEVPQNLSASRPQDRQFILSSKKLLLSDSGFYLCAWSPGTGREKLFFGSGTQLSVL.

The gene calls are TRBV5-6 and TRBJ1-6; unclear D gene. The CDR3 loop spans 15 amino acids. V was clipped by 4 bases and J by 9 bases, with 17 bases between them. Germline V gene lookup returns CDR1 SGHDT and CDR2 YYEEEE. CDR3: CASSLRTLGRSPLHF. The CDR3 coding sequence is TGTGCCAGCAGCCTGCGCACATTAGGGCGTTCACCCCTCCACTTT.

The chain has TRBV10-1 and TRBJ2-7, with D unresolved. CDR1 and CDR2 from the germline V gene are WNHNN and SYGVQD (reference sequence). This CDR3 is 11 amino acids long. V lost 6 bases to trimming and J lost 2 bases, with 5 bases between them. The CDR3, as DNA: TGCGCCAGCAGAAATGCCTACGAGCAGTACTTC. Its protein is CASRNAYEQYF.

The rearrangement joins TRBV6-1 to TRBJ2-7, with 9 bases matching TRBD1. The junction had 9 bases not matched to a gene; V was cut back by 6 bases and J by 6 bases. CDR1 is MNHNS, CDR2 SASEGT, per germline. This CDR3 has 14 residues. The CDR3 protein is CASRRQGESVEQYF. The CDR3 DNA reads TGTGCCAGCAGAAGACAGGGGGAGTCGGTCGAGCAGTACTTC.

The chain employs TRBV7-6 and TRBJ2-7, with D perhaps TRBD1 or TRBD2 (6 bases each). The germline V gene encodes CDR1 SGHVS and CDR2 FNYEAQ. Trimming removed 7 bases from V and 2 bases from J, with 21 bases in between. The CDR3 loop spans 16 amino acids. CDR3 nucleotide sequence: TGTGCCAGCACCCTTGGGGGGCAGGGGATAGCCTACGAGCAGTACTTC. Residues: CASTLGGQGIAYEQYF.

The CDR3 is CSVEENRGLSTYNEQFF. CDR3 sequence (DNA): TGCAGCGTTGAAGAAAATCGAGGACTAAGTACCTACAATGAGCAGTTCTTC. The rearrangement joins TRBV29-1 to TRBJ2-1, with D perhaps matching TRBD2 (6 bases). Germline lookup yields CDR1 SQVTM and CDR2 ANQGSEA. V gave up 0 bases and J gave up 2 bases, with 17 bases separating them. CDR3 length: 17 amino acids.

The genes are TRBV5-1 and TRBJ2-1; TRBD1 aligns across 9 bases. V trimming: 3 bases; J trimming: 7 bases; junction bases outside the gene matches: 5. CDR1 is SGHRS, CDR2 YFSETQ, per germline. This CDR3 is built from 14 residues. Written as DNA, the CDR3 is TGCGCCAGCAGCTCTACAGGGGGCCAAAATGAGCAGTTCTTC. Translating it yields CASSSTGGQNEQFF.

The V gene is TRBV6-5, the J gene TRBJ2-6; no definite D call. V was trimmed by 0 bases and J by 1 base, leaving 7 bases between them. Germline V gene data show CDR1 as MNHEY and CDR2 as SVGAGI. The CDR3 spans 16 residues. CDR3 region: CASSYSIRSGANVLTF. CDR3 nucleotides: TGTGCCAGCAGTTACTCGATCCGGTCTGGGGCCAACGTCCTGACTTTC.

The genes are TRBV4-1 and TRBJ2-3; D perhaps matches TRBD2 (6 bases). Germline-derived CDR1 and CDR2 are MGHRA and YSYEKL. V lost 4 bases, J lost 0 bases, and 8 bases lay in between. This CDR3 is 14 amino acids long. The chain's CDR3 is CASSRDFSTDTQYF. The CDR3 DNA reads as TGCGCCAGCAGCCGGGACTTTAGCACAGATACGCAGTATTTT.

This clone was counted a single time. The chain uses TRBV9 and TRBJ2-1; D gene uncertain. The CDR3 consists of 14 residues. V was clipped by 4 bases and J by 4 bases, with 12 bases between them. CDR1 is SGDLS and CDR2 is YYNGEE in the germline V gene. The CDR3 coding sequence is TGTGCCAGCAGCCCTCAGGTGGGTTACAATGAGCAGTTCTTC. It specifies CASSPQVGYNEQFF.

The chain recombines TRBV5-6 with TRBJ2-7; 9 nucleotides align to TRBD1. CDR3 size: 14 residues. Germline CDR1 and CDR2: SGHDT and YYEEEE. V was clipped by 0 bases and J by 2 bases; unmatched bases: 0. This CDR3 reads CASSLGQGAYEQYF. Here the CDR3 DNA reads TGTGCCAGCAGCTTGGGACAGGGGGCCTACGAGCAGTACTTC.

This rearrangement joins TRBV7-9 to TRBJ1-3; D is unresolved. The V end was cut by 5 bases, the J end by 1 base, with 12 bases between. In germline, CDR1 is SEHNR, CDR2 FQNEAQ (reference sequence). This CDR3 is built from 15 residues. CDR3 in DNA: TGTGCCAGCAGCCCCTTTGCGGGTTCTGGAAACACCATATATTTT. Translating it yields CASSPFAGSGNTIYF.

The V call is TRBV2, the J call TRBJ2-1; the match to TRBD2 covers 12 bases. Unmatched junction bases numbered 4, after V lost 3 bases and J lost 4 bases. CDR3 length: 16 amino acids. Per the germline V gene, CDR1 is SNHLY and CDR2 is FYNNEI. CDR3 DNA sequence: TGTGCCAGCAGTGACCCGGGACTAGCGGGTTACAATGAGCAGTTCTTC. The encoded protein is CASSDPGLAGYNEQFF.

The CDR3 loop reads CASSLPGRNYEQYF. The CDR3 coding sequence is TGTGCCAGCAGCTTACCGGGACGAAATTACGAGCAGTACTTC. The chain joins TRBV7-8 to TRBJ2-7, with D tentatively TRBD1 or TRBD2 (5 bases each). The CDR3 is 14 amino acids. Germline CDR1 is SGHVS and CDR2 is FQNEAQ. The V end lost 2 bases, the J end lost 4 bases, and 12 bases lay between the germline ends.

In its sample, this clone was seen a few times. The chain uses TRBV7-8 and TRBJ1-5; maybe TRBD1 (6 bases). Germline CDR1 and CDR2: SGHVS and FQNEAQ. The CDR3 consists of 16 residues. Trimming took 2 bases from V and 1 from J, leaving 12 bases between them. Here the CDR3 reads CASSLSRTVSNQPQHF. CDR3 bases: TGTGCCAGCAGCTTATCGAGGACAGTGAGCAATCAGCCCCAGCATTTT.

The chain recombines TRBV28 with TRBJ2-1; 7 nucleotides agree with TRBD1. The germline V gene has CDR1 MDHEN and CDR2 SYDVKM. V lost 3 bases, J lost 5 bases, and 7 bases stayed unmatched. The CDR3 extends over 15 amino acids. The CDR3 bases are TGTGCCAGCAGTTTGGGGACAGCCATCAACAATGAGCAGTTCTTC. Translation gives CASSLGTAINNEQFF.

This chain uses TRBV11-3 with TRBJ2-1; possible D gene TRBD1, 5 bases. Trimming shortened V by 1 base and J by 8 bases, and 12 bases separated the two germline ends. This CDR3 comprises 14 residues. Germline values: CDR1 SGHNT, CDR2 YENEEA. The CDR3 DNA reads TGTGCCAGCAGCTTAGCGGCCAAAGGGGATGAGCAGTTCTTC. Encoded protein: CASSLAAKGDEQFF.

This clone was detected a few times. The V gene is TRBV6-5, the J gene TRBJ1-2; 9 bases agree with TRBD1. This CDR3 contains 15 residues. V shed 5 bases and J 4 bases; nucleotides not matched to a gene: 8. The germline CDR1 and CDR2 sequences are MNHEY and SVGAGI. In DNA, the CDR3 is TGTGCCAGCAGTAAGACCGGGACAGGGAGCTATGGCTACACCTTC. This encodes CASSKTGTGSYGYTF.

The chain carries TRBV18 and TRBJ1-5; 9 bases agree with TRBD1. This CDR3 spans 15 amino acids. Germline CDR1 KGHSH, CDR2 LQKENI. With 4 bases clipped from V and 4 bases from J, the junction kept 5 bases outside the gene matches. CDR3 region: CASSQGTGKNQPQHF. CDR3 nucleotide sequence: TGTGCCAGCTCACAAGGGACAGGGAAAAATCAGCCCCAGCATTTT.

This clone was seen only once. The chain has TRBV19 and TRBJ2-4, with D unclear. CDR1 LNHDA and CDR2 SQIVND come from the germline V gene (reference sequence). V lost 8 bases to trimming and J lost 2 bases, with 16 bases between them. This CDR3 has 15 amino acids. The CDR3 coding sequence is TGTGCCAGTGGTTTAAGGGAAGGGACCAAAAACATTCAGTACTTC. Its protein is CASGLREGTKNIQYF. The variable domain in full, completed from reference TRBV19 and TRBJ2-4, reads DGGITQSPKYLFRKEGQNVTLSCEQNLNHDAMYWYRQDPGQGLRLIYYSQIVNDFQKGDIAEGYSVSREKKESFPLTVTSAQKNPTAFYLCASGLREGTKNIQYFGAGTRLSVL.

The chain recombines TRBV5-1 with TRBJ1-4; 7 nucleotides agree with TRBD1. With V trimmed by 4 bases and J by 6 bases, 6 bases remained unmatched. CDR1 is SGHRS, CDR2 YFSETQ, per germline. The CDR3 has 14 residues. CDR3 nucleotide sequence: TGCGCCAGCAGCCAGGGGGGAATTGATGAAAAACTGTTTTTT. It yields the protein CASSQGGIDEKLFF.